This T cell receptor (beta chain) is from a study of CXCR3-negative and CXCR3-positive naive CD8 T cells. Study-level results: TRB CDR3s of CXCR3-positive naive cells were more hydrophobic than those of CXCR3-negative naive cells. Fresh PBMCs were used in most assays, and CXCR3 expression partially decreased after cryopreservation.

The CDR3 extends over 17 amino acids. Germline CDR1 and CDR2: MNHEY and SVGEGT. In preparing the TRB cDNA libraries, 5' RACE with UMI labels was used. Reprocessing the 5' RACE reads, TCRdb reports a single entry for every CDR3 protein and omits DNA. The sample has about 89,000 distinct CDR3 sequences. Naive CD8+ T lymphocytes were specified as CD45RO-CCR7+CD27+CD95-. Remarks on this clonotype: Its antigen remains unknown.

The sample taken for sequencing was naive CXCR3+ CD8+ T cells from blood. The subset denotes: CD45RO-CCR7+CD27+CD95- naive CD8+ T cells expressing CXCR3 (TNR3+). This TCR was recovered from a human donor in good health. Some clones in this sample may be carry-over from other donors' samples. This chain links TRBV6-2 or TRBV6-3 with TRBJ2-1; as DNA is missing, the TRBD2 call by TCRdb cannot be tested. The CDR3 sequence is CASIDRGTSGGRDEQFF.